The present entry profiles one T cell receptor (beta chain) with its context. Its antigen is not identified. The junction and the germline gene differ at one end; a read error may be behind it. The same CDR3 is also encoded by other DNA sequences in this sample. The germline V gene encodes CDR1 SNHLY and CDR2 FYNNEI. The CDR3 length is 14 residues. The data stem from a study of beta chain features in type 1 diabetes. Study-level results: Within each of all four CD4+ subsets, Type 1 diabetes patients had TCRB CDR3s that were moderately but significantly shorter. HLA influence on TCRB rearrangement stayed unresolved here.

The isolated RNA, all of it, was reverse transcribed, so expressed TCRB transcripts were what got sequenced. TCRdb's copy holds only in-frame clones and misses some; the assay was immunoSEQ multiplex PCR. In the table there are around 250,000 clones, roughly 14% of which are singletons. The chain couples TRBV2 to TRBJ1-2, with D perhaps TRBD1 (5 bases). The TCR was taken from a man aged 30 to 45 with type 1 diabetes. The sequenced material came from naive CD4+ T cells from blood. CDR3: CASSEARGGDGYTF. The DNA of the CDR3 is TGTGCCAGCAGTGAAGCGCGGGGGGGAGATGGCTACACTTTC.